The 10 T cell receptor beta chains presented below share a single source sample, sequenced in a study of cytomegalovirus exposure and HLA in healthy donors. Sequenced by immunoSEQ multiplex PCR; TCRdb stores in-frame clones only, minus some. This sample has around 150,000 clones; roughly 89% occur once, and the top ten carry 4% to 5%. The sequenced sample was PBMCs. The receptor set was obtained from a man younger than 35 in good health and CMV-seropositive.

This clone has just a few counts. This sequence joins TRBV13 and TRBJ2-1; 9 bases line up with TRBD2. Germline V gene lookup returns CDR1 PRHDT and CDR2 FYEKMQ (reference sequence). This CDR3 spans 15 amino acids. V lost 0 bases, J lost 7 bases, and 4 bases stayed unmatched. Here the CDR3 reads CASSLGAGGGNEQFF. The DNA of the CDR3 is TGTGCCAGCAGCTTAGGCGCGGGAGGGGGGAATGAGCAGTTCTTC.

Only one count was recorded for this clone. V gene TRBV2 combines with J gene TRBJ1-5, with 8 bases lining up with TRBD1. CDR1 is SNHLY, CDR2 FYNNEI, per germline. CDR3 length equals 13 residues. The ends lost 7 bases at V and 4 bases at J; junction bases unmatched: 3. In DNA, the CDR3 is TGTGCCAGCAATCGACAGGGGAATCAGCCCCAGCATTTT. This gives the protein CASNRQGNQPQHF. The variable domain in full, completed from reference TRBV2 and TRBJ1-5, reads EPEVTQTPSHQVTQMGQEVILRCVPISNHLYFYWYRQILGQKVEFLVSFYNNEISEKSEIFDDQFSVERPDGSNFTLKIRSTKLEDSAMYFCASNRQGNQPQHFGDGTRLSIL.

In this sample, this clone turned up once. The chain recombines TRBV5-1 with TRBJ1-1; the match to TRBD1 covers 8 bases. V lost 3 bases, J lost 3 bases, and 10 bases stayed unmatched. Germline lookup yields CDR1 SGHRS and CDR2 YFSETQ. The CDR3 is made up of 16 amino acids. The CDR3 spells CASSSGFPGGYTEAFF. The DNA for the CDR3 is TGCGCCAGCAGCTCCGGCTTCCCAGGGGGCTACACTGAAGCTTTCTTT. Combining the CDR3 with reference TRBV5-1 and TRBJ1-1 gives the whole variable domain KAGVTQTPRYLIKTRGQQVTLSCSPISGHRSVSWYQQTPGQGLQFLFEYFSETQRNKGNFPGRFSGRQFSNSRSEMNVSTLELGDSALYLCASSSGFPGGYTEAFFGQGTRLTVV.

The V gene is TRBV11-2, the J gene TRBJ2-1; 8 positions match TRBD2. Germline CDR1 SGHAT, CDR2 FQNNGV. This CDR3 has 15 amino acids. Losses at the gene ends were 5 bases for V and 4 bases for J; bases not matched to a gene: 7. The CDR3: CASSPGTRSYNEQFF. As DNA, the CDR3 is TGTGCCAGCAGCCCTGGGACTAGATCTTACAATGAGCAGTTCTTC.

The chain is built from TRBV7-8 and TRBJ2-7, with a possible D match to TRBD1 (6 bases). This CDR3 region has 15 residues. Trimming shortened V by 6 bases and J by 2 bases, and 17 bases separated the two germline ends. CDR1 is SGHVS, CDR2 FQNEAQ, per germline. CDR3 sequence: CASSSNPRGTYEQYF. The CDR3 DNA reads TGTGCCAGCAGTTCTAACCCCAGGGGAACCTACGAGCAGTACTTC.

The chain combines TRBV30 with TRBJ1-1, with TRBD1 matching over 8 bases. CDR3 size: 13 residues. CDR1 GTSNPN and CDR2 SVGIG come from the germline V gene (reference sequence). J lost 4 bases, V lost 3 bases, and 4 bases had no gene match. CDR3 bases: TGTGCCTGGAGGACAGGGGCGTTCACTGAAGCTTTCTTT. Translated: CAWRTGAFTEAFF.

V and J are TRBV19 and TRBJ2-7, with D maybe TRBD1 (5 bases). Per germline, CDR1 LNHDA and CDR2 SQIVND (reference sequence). The CDR3 consists of 16 residues. V lost 2 bases and J 6 bases, leaving 20 bases between the germline ends. The CDR3 reads CASSISPPGILREQYF. The CDR3 nucleotides are TGTGCCAGTAGTATATCCCCGCCAGGGATTCTCCGCGAGCAGTACTTC.

The chain links TRBV19 to TRBJ1-1; D is ambiguous. The CDR3 is 13 residues long. Trimming pared 5 bases from V and 0 bases from J, leaving 7 bases between. CDR1 is LNHDA and CDR2 is SQIVND in the germline V gene (reference sequence). CDR3 sequence (DNA): TGTGCCAGTAGTCCTGTAATGAACACTGAAGCTTTCTTT. This codes for CASSPVMNTEAFF.

The chain links TRBV11-2 to TRBJ1-1; D is unresolved. Trimming pared 5 bases from V and 3 bases from J, leaving 22 bases between. In germline, CDR1 is SGHAT, CDR2 FQNNGV. CDR3 length: 17 amino acids. The CDR3 DNA sequence: TGTGCCAGCAGCCCCTTGCCTGAGGCCTGGGAGGACACTGAAGCTTTCTTT. This sequence encodes CASSPLPEAWEDTEAFF.

The chain employs TRBV7-9 and TRBJ2-5; 8 bases are a match to TRBD1. V lost 5 bases to trimming and J lost 7 bases; unmatched junction nucleotides: 9. The germline gives CDR1 SEHNR, CDR2 FQNEAQ (reference sequence). The CDR3 has 14 residues. CDR3 nucleotides: TGTGCCAGCAGCCCAGGACAGGGCCGCCCGACCCAGTACTTC. Translating gives CASSPGQGRPTQYF.